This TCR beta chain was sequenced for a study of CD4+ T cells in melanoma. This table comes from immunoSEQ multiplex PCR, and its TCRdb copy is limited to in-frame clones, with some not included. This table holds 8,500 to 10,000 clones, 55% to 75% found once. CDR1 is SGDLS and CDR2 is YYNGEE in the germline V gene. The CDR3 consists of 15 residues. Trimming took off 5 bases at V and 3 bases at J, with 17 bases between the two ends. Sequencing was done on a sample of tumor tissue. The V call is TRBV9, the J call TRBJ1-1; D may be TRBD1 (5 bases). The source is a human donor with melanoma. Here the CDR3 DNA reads TGTGCCAGCAGTGCGACCCCGGGGCGAGACACTGAAGCTTTCTTT. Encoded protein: CASSATPGRDTEAFF.